A single TCR beta chain is shown here with its context. Trimming at V came to 8 bases and at J to 9 bases, leaving 20 bases not matched to a gene. The germline V gene encodes CDR1 SQVTM and CDR2 ANQGSEA. This CDR3 is built from 16 residues. The data derive from a study of CD8+ T cells in alopecia areata. Reverse transcribed after extraction, RNA yielded cDNA as the sequencing template. Method: immunoSEQ multiplex PCR; TCRdb's copy keeps in-frame clones and lacks some. Altogether over 120,000 clones are present, about three fifths being singletons, with the ten largest covering nearly 6.5%. This sequence originates from a human donor with alopecia areata. Sequencing was performed on CD4+ T cells sorted from blood, taken at week 0. This chain joins TRBV29-1 and TRBJ2-1; 9 bases fit TRBD1. The CDR3 bases are TGCAGCACCCCGGCCACAGGGGGCGCTTTATATCGTGAGCAGTTCTTC. It translates to CSTPATGGALYREQFF.